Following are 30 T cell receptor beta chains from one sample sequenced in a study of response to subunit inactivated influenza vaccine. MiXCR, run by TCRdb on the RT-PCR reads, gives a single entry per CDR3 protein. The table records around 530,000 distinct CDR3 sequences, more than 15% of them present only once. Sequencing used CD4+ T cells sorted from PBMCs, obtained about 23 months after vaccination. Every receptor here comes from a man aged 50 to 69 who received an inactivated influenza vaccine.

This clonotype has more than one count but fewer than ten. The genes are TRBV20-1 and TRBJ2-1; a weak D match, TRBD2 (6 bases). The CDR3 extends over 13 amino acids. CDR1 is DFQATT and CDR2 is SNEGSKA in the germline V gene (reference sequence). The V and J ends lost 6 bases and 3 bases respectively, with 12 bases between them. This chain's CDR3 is CSAGTRNYNEQFF. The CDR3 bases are TGCAGTGCGGGGACTCGAAACTACAATGAGCAGTTCTTC.

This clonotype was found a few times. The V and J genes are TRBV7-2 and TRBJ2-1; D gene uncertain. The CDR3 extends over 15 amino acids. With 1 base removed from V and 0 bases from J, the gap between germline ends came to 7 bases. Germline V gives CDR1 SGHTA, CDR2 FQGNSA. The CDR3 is CASSLVKGSYNEQFF. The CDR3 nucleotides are TGTGCCAGCAGCTTAGTGAAGGGCTCCTACAATGAGCAGTTCTTC.

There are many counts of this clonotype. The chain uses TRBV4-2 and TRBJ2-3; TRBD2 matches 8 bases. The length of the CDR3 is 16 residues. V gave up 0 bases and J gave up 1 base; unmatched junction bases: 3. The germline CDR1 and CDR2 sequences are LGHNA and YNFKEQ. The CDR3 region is CASSQDTAGGTDTQYF. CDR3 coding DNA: TGTGCCAGCAGCCAAGATACAGCGGGGGGCACAGATACGCAGTATTTT.

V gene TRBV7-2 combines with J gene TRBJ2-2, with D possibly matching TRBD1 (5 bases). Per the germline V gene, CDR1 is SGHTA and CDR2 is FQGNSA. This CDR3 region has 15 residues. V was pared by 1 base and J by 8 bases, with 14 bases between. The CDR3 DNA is TGTGCCAGCAGCTTAGAAGGACACTTCGCAGGGGAGCTGTTTTTT. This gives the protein CASSLEGHFAGELFF.

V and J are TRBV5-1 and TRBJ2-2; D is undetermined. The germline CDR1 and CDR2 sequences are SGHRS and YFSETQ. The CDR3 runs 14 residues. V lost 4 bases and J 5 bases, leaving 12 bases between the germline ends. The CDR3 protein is CASSRSRRTGELFF. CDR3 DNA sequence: TGCGCCAGCAGCAGGTCTAGACGAACCGGGGAGCTGTTTTTT.

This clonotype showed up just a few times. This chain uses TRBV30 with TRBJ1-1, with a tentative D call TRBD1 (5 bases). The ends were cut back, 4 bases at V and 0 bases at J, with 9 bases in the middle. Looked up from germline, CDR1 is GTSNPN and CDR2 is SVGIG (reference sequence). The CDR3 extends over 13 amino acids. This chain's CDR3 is CAWNRQLNTEAFF. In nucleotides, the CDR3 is TGTGCCTGGAATAGACAGCTGAACACTGAAGCTTTCTTT.

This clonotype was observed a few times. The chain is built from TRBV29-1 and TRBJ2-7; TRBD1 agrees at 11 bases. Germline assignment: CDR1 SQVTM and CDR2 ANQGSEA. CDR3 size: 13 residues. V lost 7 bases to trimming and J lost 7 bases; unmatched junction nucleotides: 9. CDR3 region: CSANGQGAREQYF. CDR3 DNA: TGCAGCGCAAATGGACAGGGGGCTCGAGAGCAGTACTTC.

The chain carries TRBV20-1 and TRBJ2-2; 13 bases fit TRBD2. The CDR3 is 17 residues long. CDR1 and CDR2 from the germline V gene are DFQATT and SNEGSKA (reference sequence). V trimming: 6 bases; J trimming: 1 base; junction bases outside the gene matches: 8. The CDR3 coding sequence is TGCAGTGCCACAGGACTAGCGGGGGCCCAGAACACCGGGGAGCTGTTTTTT. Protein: CSATGLAGAQNTGELFF.

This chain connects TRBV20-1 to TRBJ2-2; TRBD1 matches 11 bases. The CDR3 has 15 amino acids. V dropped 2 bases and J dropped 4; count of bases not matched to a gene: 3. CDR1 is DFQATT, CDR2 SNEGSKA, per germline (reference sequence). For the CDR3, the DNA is TGCAGTGCTAGAAGGGGGACAGGGGGCACCGGGGAGCTGTTTTTT. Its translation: CSARRGTGGTGELFF.

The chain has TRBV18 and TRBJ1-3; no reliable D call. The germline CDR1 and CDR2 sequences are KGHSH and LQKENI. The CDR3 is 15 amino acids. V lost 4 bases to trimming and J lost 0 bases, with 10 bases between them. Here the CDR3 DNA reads TGTGCCAGCTCACGCGATGCAGTCTCTGGAAACACCATATATTTT. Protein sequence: CASSRDAVSGNTIYF.

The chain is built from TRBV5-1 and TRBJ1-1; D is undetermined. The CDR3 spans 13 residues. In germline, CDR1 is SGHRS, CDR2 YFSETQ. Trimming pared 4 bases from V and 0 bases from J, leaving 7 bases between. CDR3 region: CASSTALNTEAFF. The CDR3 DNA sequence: TGCGCCAGCAGCACAGCACTGAACACTGAAGCTTTCTTT.

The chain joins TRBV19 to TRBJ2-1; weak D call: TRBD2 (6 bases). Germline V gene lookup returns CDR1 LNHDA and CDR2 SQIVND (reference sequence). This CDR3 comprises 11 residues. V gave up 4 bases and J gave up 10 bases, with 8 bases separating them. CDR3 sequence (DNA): TGTGCCAGTAGTAGGGGGGACGAGCAGTTCTTC. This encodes CASSRGDEQFF.

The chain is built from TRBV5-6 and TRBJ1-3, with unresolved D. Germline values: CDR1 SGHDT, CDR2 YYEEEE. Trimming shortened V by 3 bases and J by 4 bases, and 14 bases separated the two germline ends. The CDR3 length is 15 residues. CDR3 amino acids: CASSSSNRFGNTIYF. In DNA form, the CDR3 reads TGTGCCAGCAGCTCGAGCAACAGATTCGGAAACACCATATATTTT. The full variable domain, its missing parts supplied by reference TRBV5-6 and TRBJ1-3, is DAGVTQSPTHLIKTRGQQVTLRCSPKSGHDTVSWYQQALGQGPQFIFQYYEEEERQRGNFPDRFSGHQFPNYSSELNVNALLLGDSALYLCASSSSNRFGNTIYFGEGSWLTVV.

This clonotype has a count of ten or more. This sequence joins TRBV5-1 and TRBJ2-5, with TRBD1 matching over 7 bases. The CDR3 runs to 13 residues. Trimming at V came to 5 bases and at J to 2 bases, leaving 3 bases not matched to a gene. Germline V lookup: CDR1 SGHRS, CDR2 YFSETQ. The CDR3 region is CASRTGFQETQYF. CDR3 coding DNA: TGCGCCAGCAGGACAGGGTTTCAAGAGACCCAGTACTTC.

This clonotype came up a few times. CDR3 nucleotide sequence: TGTGCCAGCAGCTTAGCGCAGGGGGCGGCCTCACCCCTCCACTTT. This translates into CASSLAQGAASPLHF. The chain links TRBV7-2 to TRBJ1-6, with 8 positions matching TRBD1. V lost 0 bases, J lost 10 bases, and 5 bases stayed unmatched. Germline CDR1 SGHTA, CDR2 FQGNSA. This CDR3 region has 15 residues.

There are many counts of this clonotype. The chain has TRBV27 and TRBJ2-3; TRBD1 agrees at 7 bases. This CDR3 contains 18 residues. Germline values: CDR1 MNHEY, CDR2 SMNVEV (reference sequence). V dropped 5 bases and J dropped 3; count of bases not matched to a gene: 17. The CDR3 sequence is CASSPFQFPGQQTDTQYF. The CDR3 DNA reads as TGTGCCAGCAGTCCCTTTCAGTTCCCGGGACAGCAAACAGATACGCAGTATTTT.

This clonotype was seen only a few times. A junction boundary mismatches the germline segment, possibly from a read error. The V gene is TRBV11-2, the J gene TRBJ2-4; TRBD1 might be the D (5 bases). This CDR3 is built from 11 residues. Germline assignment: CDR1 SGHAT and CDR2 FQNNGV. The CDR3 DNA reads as TGTGCCAGCAGCTTAGGGGGCAGGGTTGACTTC. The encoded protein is CASSLGGRVDF.

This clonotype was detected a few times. This CDR3 reads CASSSRLRGRDTQYF. The CDR3 nucleotides read TGTGCCAGCAGTTCAAGGCTGAGAGGACGGGATACGCAGTATTTT. The J gene is TRBJ2-3, the V gene TRBV6-2 or TRBV6-3, with D unclear. Germline loops: CDR1 MNHEY, CDR2 SVGEGT. V lost 4 bases, J lost 6 bases, and 17 bases lay in between. CDR3 length: 15 residues.

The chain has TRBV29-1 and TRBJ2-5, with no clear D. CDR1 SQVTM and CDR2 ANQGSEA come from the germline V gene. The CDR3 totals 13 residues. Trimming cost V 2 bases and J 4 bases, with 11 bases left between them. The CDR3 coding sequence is TGCAGCGTTGAAAGACTGGTCCGAGAGACCCAGTACTTC. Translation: CSVERLVRETQYF.

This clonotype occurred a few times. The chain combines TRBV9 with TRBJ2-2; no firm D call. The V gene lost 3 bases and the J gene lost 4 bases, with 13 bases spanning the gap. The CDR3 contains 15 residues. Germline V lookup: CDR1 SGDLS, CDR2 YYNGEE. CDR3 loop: CASSAPGTGTGELFF. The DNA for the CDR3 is TGTGCCAGCAGCGCACCGGGCACGGGCACCGGGGAGCTGTTTTTT.

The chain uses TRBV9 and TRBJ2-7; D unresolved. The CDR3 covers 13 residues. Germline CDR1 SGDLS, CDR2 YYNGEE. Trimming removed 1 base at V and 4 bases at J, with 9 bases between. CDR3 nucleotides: TGTGCCAGCAGCGTATCCCCGCAGTACGAGCAGTACTTC. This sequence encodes CASSVSPQYEQYF. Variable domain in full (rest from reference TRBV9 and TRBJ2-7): DSGVTQTPKHLITATGQRVTLRCSPRSGDLSVYWYQQSLDQGLQFLIQYYNGEERAKGNILERFSAQQFPDLHSELNLSSLELGDSALYFCASSVSPQYEQYFGPGTRLTVT.

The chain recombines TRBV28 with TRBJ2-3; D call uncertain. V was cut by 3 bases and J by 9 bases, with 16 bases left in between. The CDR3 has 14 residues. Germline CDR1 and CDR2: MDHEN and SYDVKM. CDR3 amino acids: CASSLGVPRPTQYF. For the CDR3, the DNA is TGTGCCAGCAGTTTGGGCGTTCCCCGACCCACGCAGTATTTT.

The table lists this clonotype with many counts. DNA for the CDR3: TGTGCCAGCAGAACCGGGACTGCCTACAATGAGCAGTTCTTC. Encoded protein: CASRTGTAYNEQFF. The V gene is TRBV7-2, the J gene TRBJ2-1, with D possibly matching TRBD2 (6 bases). V gave up 6 bases and J gave up 2 bases, with 11 bases separating them. CDR3 length: 14 residues. Germline V CDR1 and CDR2: SGHTA, FQGNSA.

The CDR3: CASSEPPHPEQFF. CDR3 bases: TGCGCCAGCAGTGAGCCTCCTCATCCTGAGCAGTTCTTC. The gene calls are TRBV10-1 and TRBJ2-1, with D unresolved. The ends were cut back, 2 bases at V and 9 bases at J, with 11 bases in the middle. Germline V lookup: CDR1 WNHNN, CDR2 SYGVQD (reference sequence). The CDR3 covers 13 residues.

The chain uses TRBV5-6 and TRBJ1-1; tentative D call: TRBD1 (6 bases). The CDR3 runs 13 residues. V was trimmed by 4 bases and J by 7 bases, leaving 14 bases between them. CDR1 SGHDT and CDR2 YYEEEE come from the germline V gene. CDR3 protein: CASSPGVRSEAFF. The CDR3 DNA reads TGTGCCAGCAGCCCAGGGGTCCGGAGTGAAGCTTTCTTT.

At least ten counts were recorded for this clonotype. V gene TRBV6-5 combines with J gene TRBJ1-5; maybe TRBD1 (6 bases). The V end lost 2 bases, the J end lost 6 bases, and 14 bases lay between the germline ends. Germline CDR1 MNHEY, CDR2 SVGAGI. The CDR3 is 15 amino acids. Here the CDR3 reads CASSYRGGRGQPQHF. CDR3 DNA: TGTGCCAGCAGTTACAGGGGGGGAAGGGGTCAGCCCCAGCATTTT.

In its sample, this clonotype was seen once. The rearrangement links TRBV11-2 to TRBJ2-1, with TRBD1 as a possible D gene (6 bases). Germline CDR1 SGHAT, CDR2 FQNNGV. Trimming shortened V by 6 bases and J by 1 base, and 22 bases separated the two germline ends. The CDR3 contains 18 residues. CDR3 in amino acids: CASRPIFSGRGSYNEQFF. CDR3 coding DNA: TGTGCCAGCAGGCCAATCTTCTCTGGCAGGGGATCCTACAATGAGCAGTTCTTC.

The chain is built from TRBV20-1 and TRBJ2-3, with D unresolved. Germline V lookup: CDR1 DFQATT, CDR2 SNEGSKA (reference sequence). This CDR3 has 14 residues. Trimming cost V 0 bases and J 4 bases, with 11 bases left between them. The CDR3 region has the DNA TGCAGTGCTAGAGAGATGACGGGTTCAGATACGCAGTATTTT. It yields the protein CSAREMTGSDTQYF.

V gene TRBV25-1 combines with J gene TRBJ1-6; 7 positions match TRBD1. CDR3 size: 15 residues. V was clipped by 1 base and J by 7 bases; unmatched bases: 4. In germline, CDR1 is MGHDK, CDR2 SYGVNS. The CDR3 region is CASSESNRGNSPLHF. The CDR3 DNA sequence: TGTGCCAGCAGTGAATCGAACAGGGGCAATTCACCCCTCCACTTT.

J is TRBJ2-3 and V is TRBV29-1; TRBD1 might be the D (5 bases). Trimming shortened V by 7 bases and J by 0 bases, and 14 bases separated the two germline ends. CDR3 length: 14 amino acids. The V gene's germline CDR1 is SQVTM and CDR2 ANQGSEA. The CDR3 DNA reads TGCAGCGCAACCAAGGGGATTAGCACAGATACGCAGTATTTT. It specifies CSATKGISTDTQYF.